A selection of T cell receptor beta chains follows, all from one sample in a study of T cell responses to AZD1222 COVID-19 vaccine. The protocol was immunoSEQ multiplex PCR, while the TCRdb copy is restricted to in-frame clones and leaves out a portion. This sample has about 210,000 clones, with around 92% found just once. Sequenced material: peripheral blood, taken on day 0 of AZD1222 vaccination. The receptors come from an adult in good health. Each CDR3 is given with its conserved first and last residue. A D gene is named only where the DNA matches it firmly. Some rows have no size entry. The others give once, few or many, or a class for an expanded clone.

abundance: NA; j_gene: TRBJ1-3; v_gene: TRBV5-1; d_gene: NA; CDR3nt: TGCGCCAGCAGCTTGGAACAGAACGGAAACACCATATATTTT; CDR3aa: CASSLEQNGNTIYF
abundance: NA; j_gene: TRBJ2-7; v_gene: TRBV5-5; d_gene: NA; CDR3nt: TGTGCCAGCACCCTAAGCCAGGGGTTCTCCTACGAGCAGTACTTC; CDR3aa: CASTLSQGFSYEQYF
abundance: NA; j_gene: TRBJ2-1; v_gene: TRBV27; d_gene: NA; CDR3nt: TGTGCCAGCAGTACTCTCAATGAGCAGTTCTTC; CDR3aa: CASSTLNEQFF
abundance: NA; j_gene: TRBJ1-3; v_gene: TRBV9; d_gene: NA; CDR3nt: TGTGCCAGCAGCGTTGGGGGGGCCGGAAACACCATATATTTT; CDR3aa: CASSVGGAGNTIYF
abundance: NA; j_gene: TRBJ1-6; v_gene: TRBV7-9; d_gene: NA; CDR3nt: TGTGCCAGCAGCCCCATGGGAGGTTCACCCCTCCACTTT; CDR3aa: CASSPMGGSPLHF
abundance: NA; j_gene: TRBJ1-3; v_gene: TRBV19; d_gene: NA; CDR3nt: TGTGCCAGTAGTAAAGCCGGGGCAGCAGCCTTCCTCTCTGGAAACACCATATATTTT; CDR3aa: CASSKAGAAAFLSGNTIYF
abundance: NA; j_gene: TRBJ2-5; v_gene: TRBV7-6; d_gene: NA; CDR3nt: TGTGCCAGCAGCTTAGTACAGGGCGAGAGGGCCCAGTACTTC; CDR3aa: CASSLVQGERAQYF
abundance: NA; j_gene: TRBJ1-1; v_gene: TRBV7-9; d_gene: NA; CDR3nt: TGTGCCAGCAGGTCCGCGGAGGGGGACACTGAAGCTTTCTTT; CDR3aa: CASRSAEGDTEAFF
abundance: NA; j_gene: TRBJ2-7; v_gene: TRBV30; d_gene: TRBD1; CDR3nt: TGTGCCTGCCATAAACAGGGGAGTTACGAGCAGTACTTC; CDR3aa: CACHKQGSYEQYF
abundance: NA; j_gene: TRBJ2-2; v_gene: TRBV28; d_gene: NA; CDR3nt: TGTGCCAGCAGTTTGGGGACAACCGGGAACACCGGGGAGCTGTTTTTT; CDR3aa: CASSLGTTGNTGELFF
abundance: NA; j_gene: TRBJ1-2; v_gene: TRBV11-2; d_gene: NA; CDR3nt: TGTGCCAGCAGCCCCCCCGGAAACTATGGCTACACCTTC; CDR3aa: CASSPPGNYGYTF
abundance: NA; j_gene: TRBJ1-5; v_gene: TRBV11-2; d_gene: NA; CDR3nt: TGTGCCAGCAGCCGAGCGATGTATCAGCCCCAGCATTTT; CDR3aa: CASSRAMYQPQHF
abundance: once; j_gene: TRBJ1-2; v_gene: TRBV2; d_gene: TRBD1; CDR3nt: TGTGCCAGCAGTGGACCTACAGGGGGGAACTATGGCTACACCTTC; CDR3aa: CASSGPTGGNYGYTF
abundance: NA; j_gene: TRBJ1-1; v_gene: TRBV14; d_gene: NA; CDR3nt: TGTGCCAGCAGCCAAGATGACCCGGGGTGGGACACTGAAGCTTTCTTT; CDR3aa: CASSQDDPGWDTEAFF
abundance: NA; j_gene: TRBJ1-1; v_gene: TRBV14; d_gene: NA; CDR3nt: TGTGCCAGCAGCCAATGGGCGGGCACTGAAGCTTTCTTT; CDR3aa: CASSQWAGTEAFF
abundance: NA; j_gene: TRBJ2-4; v_gene: TRBV7-8; d_gene: NA; CDR3nt: TGTGCCAGCAGCTTAGAGTTTGAGGGGCGGACCAAAAACATTCAGTACTTC; CDR3aa: CASSLEFEGRTKNIQYF
abundance: few; j_gene: TRBJ1-2; v_gene: TRBV28; d_gene: NA; CDR3nt: TGTGCCAGCAGTTCTCCGACAGGTCCTAGCGGCTACACCTTC; CDR3aa: CASSSPTGPSGYTF
abundance: NA; j_gene: TRBJ1-1; v_gene: TRBV9; d_gene: NA; CDR3nt: TGTGCCAGCAGCCCTGAGGGCCATTTGACCCGGGGAAACACTGAAGCTTTCTTT; CDR3aa: CASSPEGHLTRGNTEAFF